The rows below give T cell receptor beta chains drawn from one sample of a study of T cells after yellow fever vaccination. TCRdb called the 5' RACE reads again in MiXCR, with one record for every CDR3 protein. The sample shows 150,000 to 200,000 distinct CDR3 sequences, approximately 6.2% of them seen only once. Sequences were derived from CD4+ T cells sorted from PBMCs, sampled on the day of the first yellow fever vaccination. The source is a man younger than 35 who received the YFV17D yellow fever vaccine. CDR3s include the opening cysteine and the closing phenylalanine or tryptophan. A D gene is named only where the DNA matches it firmly. Only some rows state a clone size, as once, few, many or a class for expanded clones.

j_call d_call v_call clone_size cdr3_aa cdr3_nt
TRBJ1-2 . TRBV4-1 . CASSQRGVPPNYGYTF TGCGCCAGCAGCCAGCGGGGGGTACCGCCTAACTATGGCTACACCTTC
TRBJ1-5 . TRBV15 . CATSTEGENQPQHF TGTGCCACCAGCACAGAAGGGGAGAATCAGCCCCAGCATTTT
TRBJ2-7 TRBD1 TRBV27 . CASSFSGTGSTRNYEQYF TGTGCCAGCAGTTTCTCCGGGACAGGGTCGACGAGGAACTACGAGCAGTACTTC
TRBJ1-5 TRBD1 TRBV20-1 . CSAIRTGSANQPQHF TGCAGTGCCATCCGGACAGGTAGTGCCAATCAGCCCCAGCATTTT
TRBJ1-2 . TRBV6-5 few CASRPPANYGYTF TGTGCCAGCCGTCCCCCAGCTAACTATGGCTACACCTTC
TRBJ2-3 TRBD2 TRBV5-4 many CASRAGTSGADTQYF TGTGCCAGCAGAGCTGGGACTAGCGGGGCAGATACGCAGTATTTT
TRBJ2-5 TRBD1 TRBV4-3 many CASSQVGRTGGRETQYF TGCGCCAGCAGCCAAGTTGGGAGGACAGGGGGCCGAGAGACCCAGTACTTC
TRBJ2-5 TRBD1 TRBV6-2/TRBV6-3 few CASVRDRVEETQYF TGTGCCAGCGTCCGGGACAGGGTAGAAGAGACCCAGTACTTC
TRBJ1-5 . TRBV28 few CASIPGRTSNQPQHF TGTGCCAGCATACCAGGACGTACTAGCAATCAGCCCCAGCATTTT
TRBJ1-6 TRBD1 TRBV3-1 . CASSQGTGDSPLHF TGTGCCAGCAGCCAAGGTACAGGGGATTCACCCCTCCACTTT
TRBJ2-1 TRBD2 TRBV6-2/TRBV6-3 . CASSYMGTGTSGGPHNEQFF TGTGCCAGCAGTTACATGGGAACCGGGACTAGCGGGGGGCCTCACAATGAGCAGTTCTTC
TRBJ1-1 . TRBV5-1 few CASLERGGGYTEAFF TGCGCCAGCCTTGAAAGGGGTGGGGGCTACACTGAAGCTTTCTTT
TRBJ1-3 . TRBV6-5 . CASSYSWESGNTIYF TGTGCCAGCAGTTACTCTTGGGAATCTGGAAACACCATATATTTT
TRBJ2-3 . TRBV5-4 many CASSWAGRTDTQYF TGTGCCAGCAGCTGGGCAGGGAGGACAGATACGCAGTATTTT
TRBJ1-2 . TRBV29-1 many CSAEGRLRGYTF TGCAGCGCCGAAGGCCGCCTGAGAGGCTACACCTTC
TRBJ2-3 . TRBV5-1 many CASSLILGADTQYF TGCGCCAGCAGCTTGATCCTGGGGGCAGATACGCAGTATTTT
TRBJ2-4 . TRBV5-4 few CASSPVGGGNIQYF TGTGCCAGCAGTCCGGTAGGGGGGGGGAACATTCAGTACTTC
TRBJ2-3 TRBD2 TRBV7-3 many CASSRGLSTDTQYF TGTGCCAGCAGCAGGGGACTAAGCACAGATACGCAGTATTTT
TRBJ1-2 . TRBV20-1 few CSGEARPLGYTF TGCAGTGGTGAGGCTCGACCCCTTGGCTACACCTTC
TRBJ2-1 . TRBV5-1 few CASSLERVPHNEQFF TGCGCCAGCAGCTTGGAAAGAGTCCCACACAATGAGCAGTTCTTC
TRBJ2-7 . TRBV18 few CASSPEAGRSYEQYF TGTGCCAGCTCACCGGAGGCGGGGCGGTCCTACGAGCAGTACTTC
TRBJ2-3 TRBD2 TRBV7-2 . CASSPDWTSEDTQYF TGTGCCAGCAGCCCCGATTGGACTAGCGAAGATACGCAGTATTTT
TRBJ2-3 . TRBV7-3 many CASSFEPGTDTQYF TGTGCCAGCAGCTTTGAACCGGGCACAGATACGCAGTATTTT
TRBJ2-5 TRBD2 TRBV5-4 few CASSSPSGGTLQETQYF TGTGCCAGCAGCTCCCCTAGCGGGGGGACTCTACAAGAGACCCAGTACTTC
TRBJ2-3 . TRBV18 . CASSPRPGYTDTQSKGMVF TGTGCCAGCTCACCAAGGCCGGGTTACACAGATACGCAGTCTAAGGGTATGGTGTTT
TRBJ2-2 . TRBV5-1 many CASSLMGSGELFF TGCGCCAGCAGCTTGATGGGGTCCGGGGAGCTGTTTTTT
TRBJ2-3 . TRBV4-2 many CASSQGQDPSTDTQYF TGTGCCAGCAGCCAAGGACAGGACCCGAGCACAGATACGCAGTATTTT
TRBJ1-4 TRBD1 TRBV5-5 few CASSLTGQGVQKLFF TGTGCCAGCAGCTTGACAGGACAGGGGGTCCAAAAACTGTTTTTT
TRBJ1-5 . TRBV29-1 few CSVREYSNQPQHF TGCAGCGTTCGGGAGTATAGCAATCAGCCCCAGCATTTT
TRBJ2-5 . TRBV19 . CASSSRRASETQYF TGTGCCAGTAGTAGTCGGAGGGCTTCAGAGACCCAGTACTTC
TRBJ1-6 . TRBV5-4 few CASSRTGVARSPLHF TGTGCCAGCAGCCGCACCGGGGTAGCAAGATCACCCCTCCACTTT
TRBJ2-5 . TRBV11-2 few CASSTSRETQYF TGTGCCAGCAGCACGAGCCGAGAGACCCAGTACTTC
TRBJ2-6 TRBD1 TRBV5-1 many CASSGSTGSGANVLTF TGCGCCAGCAGCGGTTCGACAGGGTCCGGGGCCAACGTCCTGACTTTC
TRBJ1-5 . TRBV18 many CASSPPGAVDQPQHF TGTGCCAGCTCACCTCCAGGGGCGGTTGATCAGCCCCAGCATTTT
TRBJ1-2 TRBD1 TRBV6-5 few CASSSPDRGLYGYTF TGTGCCAGCAGTTCGCCGGACAGGGGGCTTTATGGCTACACCTTC
TRBJ2-7 . TRBV4-2 . CARGHRRVYEQYF TGTGCCAGGGGCCACAGGCGAGTCTACGAGCAGTACTTC
TRBJ1-4 . TRBV12-3/TRBV12-4 many CASNGELFF TGTGCCAGCAATGGGGAACTGTTTTTT
TRBJ1-1 . TRBV14 many CASSQGPGLSAFF TGTGCCAGCAGCCAAGGCCCCGGGTTGAGTGCTTTCTTT
TRBJ2-6 . TRBV11-2 . CASSIMYQGSGANVLTF TGTGCCAGCAGCATAATGTACCAGGGGTCAGGGGCCAACGTCCTGACTTTC
TRBJ1-2 . TRBV7-9 many CASSAYSYGYTF TGTGCCAGCAGCGCGTACAGCTATGGCTACACCTTC
TRBJ1-5 . TRBV7-9 . CASSPGGFGNQPQHF TGTGCCAGCAGCCCCGGCGGCTTCGGCAATCAGCCCCAGCATTTT
TRBJ2-7 TRBD1 TRBV10-3 many CAISDVTGGTYEQYF TGTGCCATCAGTGATGTAACAGGGGGGACCTACGAGCAGTACTTC
TRBJ2-1 TRBD2 TRBV25-1 many CASMRRGGYNEQFF TGTGCCAGCATGCGGCGGGGGGGATACAATGAGCAGTTCTTC
TRBJ2-7 . TRBV27 . CASSLLAESYEQYF TGTGCCAGCAGTTTATTGGCGGAATCCTACGAGCAGTACTTC
TRBJ2-2 . TRBV7-6 . CASSYRDRNTGELFF TGTGCCAGCAGTTACCGGGATAGAAACACCGGGGAGCTGTTTTTT
TRBJ2-7 TRBD1 TRBV2 many CASTKGTGKPYEQYF TGTGCCAGCACCAAAGGGACAGGGAAACCTTACGAGCAGTACTTC
TRBJ1-2 TRBD1 TRBV5-1 few CASSSPDRGRGYTF TGCGCCAGCAGCTCACCGGACAGGGGACGTGGCTACACCTTC
TRBJ1-1 . TRBV7-9 many CASSSVDTEAFF TGTGCCAGCAGCTCCGTAGACACTGAAGCTTTCTTT
TRBJ1-3 . TRBV4-2 many CASSPRDGGNTIYF TGTGCCAGCAGCCCGAGGGACGGCGGAAACACCATATATTTT
TRBJ2-7 TRBD1 TRBV12-3/TRBV12-4 few CASSPPGQISYEQYF TGTGCCAGCAGCCCACCGGGACAGATCTCCTACGAGCAGTACTTC
TRBJ1-6 . TRBV9 . CASTRQPNSPLHF TGTGCCAGCACGCGGCAGCCAAATTCACCCCTCCACTTT